This T cell receptor beta chain appears in the sequencing data of a study of shared clonotypes between healthy human individuals. Profiling relied on immunoSEQ multiplex PCR, and the TCRdb table lists in-frame clones only, not all of them. The data hold approximately 2,300,000 clones, with around 93% observed a single time. As to this clone: Its specificity is not known.

Study-wide points: A small donor pool kept down the genetic and exposure-history diversity that was represented.

The source of this sequence is a man between 18 and 35 years old in good health. Some clones in this sample may be carry-over from other donors' samples. Material for sequencing was naive CD4+ T cells from PBMCs. The subset here: CD45RA+ positively selected.

CDR3 region: CARSLPRQGPCCSYEQYF. CDR3 sequence (DNA): TGTGCCAGAAGCTTGCCTCGACAGGGGCCCTGTTGCTCCTACGAGCAGTACTTC. The rearrangement links TRBV5-3 to TRBJ2-7; 8 bases fit TRBD1. TRBV5-3 is noted as an ORF with a role that remains uncertain. The CDR3 extends over 18 amino acids. The V gene end was trimmed by 1 base and the J gene end by 0 bases; junction bases not matched to a gene: 12.